Listed below are T cell receptor beta chains from one sample, sequenced in a study of shared clonotypes between healthy human individuals. Some clones are missing from TCRdb's copy, which holds only in-frame ones; the method was immunoSEQ multiplex PCR. In the table there are some 2,500,000 clones, approximately 93% of which are singletons. The sequenced material came from naive CD4+ T cells from PBMCs. These receptors came from a man between 18 and 29 years old in good health. Some clones in this sample may be carry-over from other donors' samples. The conserved cysteine and the conserved F or W are not part of the CDR3 here.

j_call v_call cdr3_aa
TRBJ2-6 TRBV28 ASGGSLSGANVLT
TRBJ1-1 TRBV5-4 ASSLGVPGNTEAF
TRBJ1-2 TRBV11-2 ASSLAPGEGYT
TRBJ2-5 TRBV7-2 ASSLEGGETQY
TRBJ2-5 TRBV25-1 ASSEKRFVETQY
TRBJ2-7 TRBV10-3 AISGLAGVLAYEQY
TRBJ1-4 TRBV11-2 ASSLGRGNEKLF
TRBJ2-6 TRBV19 ASRSSGANVLT
TRBJ2-5 TRBV6-5 ASRRGQGGITQY
TRBJ2-6 TRBV2 ASSGVSGANVLT
TRBJ2-5 TRBV2 ASSERTSGWETQY
TRBJ1-5 TRBV18 ASSPGQGFQPQH
TRBJ2-1 TRBV10-3 AISPYGLAGNEQF
TRBJ2-5 TRBV5-1 ASSTNVVGQQETQY
TRBJ2-3 TRBV5-1 ASSLAQGADTQY
TRBJ2-1 TRBV27 ASSLFTGEQF
TRBJ2-3 TRBV6-5 ASSTGYTDTQY
TRBJ1-3 TRBV9 ASSVGIGGYSGNTIY
TRBJ2-7 TRBV11-2 ASSLGGTRSYEQY
TRBJ2-3 TRBV15 ATSRDGQDTDTQY
TRBJ2-7 TRBV5-6 ASSFGSYEQY
TRBJ2-7 TRBV7-8 ASSPGLAATYEQY
TRBJ2-1 TRBV5-4 ASSPRERGGGEQF
TRBJ2-3 TRBV9 ASSVRSSATDTQY
TRBJ2-1 TRBV5-1 ASSLEPDPGEQF
TRBJ2-7 TRBV28 ASSSAGQRDEQY
TRBJ2-3 TRBV9 ASVTGAAGGATDTQY
TRBJ2-1 TRBV10-3 AITPGPGDRVEQF
. TRBV7-9 ASSLAEGIEQY
TRBJ1-1 TRBV28 ASSLHRMNTEAF
TRBJ1-3 TRBV29-1 SVRPELGTGNTIY
TRBJ2-2 TRBV11-3 ASSWGTGELF
TRBJ2-3 TRBV6-5 ASSYGPTEGDTQY
TRBJ1-2 TRBV27 ASTAGLGGYT
TRBJ2-7 TRBV4-2 ASSRGNHNSGIDYEQY
TRBJ2-7 TRBV14 ASSLQGSPYEQY
TRBJ2-7 TRBV5-6 ASSSGPWDLYEQY
TRBJ2-3 TRBV7-3 ASSPRLAGAPTQY
TRBJ2-5 TRBV28 ASSSTGQGSGPTQY
TRBJ2-7 TRBV28 ASSFAGLAGEEEQY
TRBJ2-3 TRBV30 AWRIAGSTDTQY
TRBJ2-6 TRBV28 AKRMKGTAPRGRSGANVLT
TRBJ1-1 TRBV6-5 ASSTGQVMNTEAF
TRBJ2-7 TRBV5-1 ASSSQDRSYEQY
TRBJ1-2 TRBV19 ASSHRVDYGYT
TRBJ2-5 TRBV5-4 ASSRDRAQETQY
TRBJ1-4 TRBV5-1 ASSTQGATNEKLF
TRBJ1-1 TRBV7-9 ASSSGTRGGTEAF
TRBJ2-1 TRBV5-1 ASSGGRTSFNEQF
TRBJ2-5 TRBV19 ASSIRGQQETQY
TRBJ1-1 TRBV28 ASSLTPGGGLYTEAF